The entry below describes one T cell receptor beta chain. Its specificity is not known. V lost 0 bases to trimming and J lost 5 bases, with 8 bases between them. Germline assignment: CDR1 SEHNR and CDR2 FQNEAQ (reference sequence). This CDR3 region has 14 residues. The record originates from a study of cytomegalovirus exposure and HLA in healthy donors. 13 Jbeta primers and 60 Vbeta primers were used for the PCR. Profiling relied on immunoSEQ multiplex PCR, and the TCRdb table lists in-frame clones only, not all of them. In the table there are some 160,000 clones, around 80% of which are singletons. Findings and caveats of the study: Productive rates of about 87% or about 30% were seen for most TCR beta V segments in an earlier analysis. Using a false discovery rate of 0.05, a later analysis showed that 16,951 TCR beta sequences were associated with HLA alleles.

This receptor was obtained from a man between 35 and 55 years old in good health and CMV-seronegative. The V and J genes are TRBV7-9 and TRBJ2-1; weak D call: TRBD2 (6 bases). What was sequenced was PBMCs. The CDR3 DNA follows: TGTGCCAGCAGCTTAGCGCGGGGAGACAATGAGCAGTTCTTC. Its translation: CASSLARGDNEQFF. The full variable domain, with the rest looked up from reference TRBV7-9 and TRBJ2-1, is DTGVSQNPRHKITKRGQNVTFRCDPISEHNRLYWYRQTLGQGPEFLTYFQNEAQLEKSRLLSDRFSAERPKGSFSTLEIQRTEQGDSAMYLCASSLARGDNEQFFGPGTRLTVL.